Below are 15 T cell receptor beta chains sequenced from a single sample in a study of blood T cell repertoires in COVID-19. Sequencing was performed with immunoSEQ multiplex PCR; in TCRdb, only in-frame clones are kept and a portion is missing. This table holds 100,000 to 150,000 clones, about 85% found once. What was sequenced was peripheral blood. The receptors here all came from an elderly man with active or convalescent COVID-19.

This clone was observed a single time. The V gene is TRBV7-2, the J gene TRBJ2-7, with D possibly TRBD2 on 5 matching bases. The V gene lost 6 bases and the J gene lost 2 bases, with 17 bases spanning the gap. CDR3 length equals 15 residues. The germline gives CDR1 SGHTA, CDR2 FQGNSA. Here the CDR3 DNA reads TGTGCCAGCAGTCCTCGGGGTGGACGACCCTACGAGCAGTACTTC. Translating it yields CASSPRGGRPYEQYF.

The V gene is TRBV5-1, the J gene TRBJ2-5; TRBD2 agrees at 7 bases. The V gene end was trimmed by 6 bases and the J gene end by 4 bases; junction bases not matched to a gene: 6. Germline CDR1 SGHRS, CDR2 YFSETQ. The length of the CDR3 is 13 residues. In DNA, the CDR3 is TGCGCCAGCATACCACCGGGGGGAGAGACCCAGTACTTC. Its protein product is CASIPPGGETQYF.

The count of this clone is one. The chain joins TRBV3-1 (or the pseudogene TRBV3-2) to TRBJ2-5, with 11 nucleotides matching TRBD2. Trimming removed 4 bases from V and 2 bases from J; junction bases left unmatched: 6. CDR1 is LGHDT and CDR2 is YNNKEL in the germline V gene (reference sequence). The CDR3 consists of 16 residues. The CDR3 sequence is CASSPSRLAGQETQYF. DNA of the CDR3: TGTGCCAGCAGCCCGAGTAGACTAGCGGGGCAAGAGACCCAGTACTTC.

This CDR3 reads CSAATLPAYEQYF. The CDR3 region has the DNA TGCAGCGCCGCGACACTTCCGGCCTACGAGCAGTACTTC. The chain employs TRBV29-1 and TRBJ2-7; D remains ambiguous. The CDR3 spans 13 residues. Trimming pared 7 bases from V and 2 bases from J, leaving 15 bases between. CDR1 SQVTM and CDR2 ANQGSEA come from the germline V gene.

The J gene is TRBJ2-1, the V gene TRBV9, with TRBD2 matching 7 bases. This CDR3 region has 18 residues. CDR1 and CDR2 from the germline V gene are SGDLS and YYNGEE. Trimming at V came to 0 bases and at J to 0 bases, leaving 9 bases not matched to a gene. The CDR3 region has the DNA TGTGCCAGCAGCGTAGCCCTGGGGGGGATGAGCTCCTACAATGAGCAGTTCTTC. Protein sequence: CASSVALGGMSSYNEQFF.

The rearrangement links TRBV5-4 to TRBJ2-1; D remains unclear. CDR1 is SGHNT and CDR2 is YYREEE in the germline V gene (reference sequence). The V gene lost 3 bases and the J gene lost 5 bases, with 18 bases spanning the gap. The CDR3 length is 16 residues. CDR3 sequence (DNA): TGTGCCAGCAGCTCGAGGCGGCGGCTAGTCGACAATGAGCAGTTCTTC. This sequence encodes CASSSRRRLVDNEQFF.

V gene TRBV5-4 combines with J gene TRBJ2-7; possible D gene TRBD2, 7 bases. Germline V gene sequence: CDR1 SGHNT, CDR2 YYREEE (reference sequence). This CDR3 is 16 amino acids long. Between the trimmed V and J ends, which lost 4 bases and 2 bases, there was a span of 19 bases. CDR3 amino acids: CASSPRGGSKAYEQYF. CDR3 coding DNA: TGTGCCAGCAGCCCGAGGGGGGGGTCCAAGGCCTACGAGCAGTACTTC.

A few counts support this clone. For the CDR3, the DNA is TGTGCCACCAGCAGACGCATGCTGCGGGCCGGAGGTACCGGGGAGCTGTTTTTT. As protein: CATSRRMLRAGGTGELFF. The chain recombines TRBV15 with TRBJ2-2; weak D call: TRBD2 (5 bases). The germline V and J ends were trimmed by 2 bases and 5 bases, with 21 bases remaining between them. The CDR3 loop spans 18 amino acids. Per germline, CDR1 LNHNV and CDR2 YYDKDF (reference sequence).

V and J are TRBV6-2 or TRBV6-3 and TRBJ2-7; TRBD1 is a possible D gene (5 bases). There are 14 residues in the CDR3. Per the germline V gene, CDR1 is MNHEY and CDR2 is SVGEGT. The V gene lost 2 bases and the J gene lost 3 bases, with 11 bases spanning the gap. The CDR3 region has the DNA TGTGCCAGCAGTTACCCCGGACAAGACTACGAGCAGTACTTC. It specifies CASSYPGQDYEQYF.

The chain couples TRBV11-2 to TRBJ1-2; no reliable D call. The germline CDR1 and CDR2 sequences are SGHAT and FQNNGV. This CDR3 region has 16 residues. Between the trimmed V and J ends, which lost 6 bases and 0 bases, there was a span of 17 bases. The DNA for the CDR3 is TGTGCCAGCAGGCCGTCGGGTGGCAACCCTAACTATGGCTACACCTTC. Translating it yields CASRPSGGNPNYGYTF. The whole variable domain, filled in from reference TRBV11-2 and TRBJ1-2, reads EAGVAQSPRYKIIEKRQSVAFWCNPISGHATLYWYQQILGQGPKLLIQFQNNGVVDDSQLPKDRFSAERLKGVDSTLKIQPAKLEDSAVYLCASRPSGGNPNYGYTFGSGTRLTVV.

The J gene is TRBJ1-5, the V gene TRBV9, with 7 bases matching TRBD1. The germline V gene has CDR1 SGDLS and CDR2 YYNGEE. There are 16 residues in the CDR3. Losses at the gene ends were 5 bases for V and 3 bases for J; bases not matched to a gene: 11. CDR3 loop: CASSRKMDRTNQPQHF. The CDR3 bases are TGTGCCAGCAGTAGAAAAATGGACAGGACCAATCAGCCCCAGCATTTT.

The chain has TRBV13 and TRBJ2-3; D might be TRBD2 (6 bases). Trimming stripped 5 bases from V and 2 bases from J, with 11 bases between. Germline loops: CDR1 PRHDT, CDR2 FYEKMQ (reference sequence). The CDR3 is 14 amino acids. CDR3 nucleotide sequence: TGTGCCAGCAGCCCCCGGACTAACACAGATACGCAGTATTTT. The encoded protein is CASSPRTNTDTQYF.

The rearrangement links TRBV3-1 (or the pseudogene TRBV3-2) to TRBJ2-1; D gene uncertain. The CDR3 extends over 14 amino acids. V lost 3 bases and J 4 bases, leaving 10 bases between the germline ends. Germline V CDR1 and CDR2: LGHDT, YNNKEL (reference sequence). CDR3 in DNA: TGTGCCAGCAGCCAGCCCCCTAAGTACAATGAGCAGTTCTTC. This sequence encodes CASSQPPKYNEQFF.

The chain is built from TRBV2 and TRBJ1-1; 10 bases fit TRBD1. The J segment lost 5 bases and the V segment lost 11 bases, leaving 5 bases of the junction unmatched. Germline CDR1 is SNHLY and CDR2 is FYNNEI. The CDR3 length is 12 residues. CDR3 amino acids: CAGTGERTEAFF. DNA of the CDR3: TGTGCCGGGACAGGGGAACGGACTGAAGCTTTCTTT.

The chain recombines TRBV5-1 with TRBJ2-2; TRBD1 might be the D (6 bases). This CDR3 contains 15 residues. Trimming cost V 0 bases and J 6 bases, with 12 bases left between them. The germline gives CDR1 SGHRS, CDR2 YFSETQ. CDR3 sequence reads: CASSLEGHFSGELFF. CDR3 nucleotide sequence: TGCGCCAGCAGCTTGGAGGGACATTTCTCCGGGGAGCTGTTTTTT.